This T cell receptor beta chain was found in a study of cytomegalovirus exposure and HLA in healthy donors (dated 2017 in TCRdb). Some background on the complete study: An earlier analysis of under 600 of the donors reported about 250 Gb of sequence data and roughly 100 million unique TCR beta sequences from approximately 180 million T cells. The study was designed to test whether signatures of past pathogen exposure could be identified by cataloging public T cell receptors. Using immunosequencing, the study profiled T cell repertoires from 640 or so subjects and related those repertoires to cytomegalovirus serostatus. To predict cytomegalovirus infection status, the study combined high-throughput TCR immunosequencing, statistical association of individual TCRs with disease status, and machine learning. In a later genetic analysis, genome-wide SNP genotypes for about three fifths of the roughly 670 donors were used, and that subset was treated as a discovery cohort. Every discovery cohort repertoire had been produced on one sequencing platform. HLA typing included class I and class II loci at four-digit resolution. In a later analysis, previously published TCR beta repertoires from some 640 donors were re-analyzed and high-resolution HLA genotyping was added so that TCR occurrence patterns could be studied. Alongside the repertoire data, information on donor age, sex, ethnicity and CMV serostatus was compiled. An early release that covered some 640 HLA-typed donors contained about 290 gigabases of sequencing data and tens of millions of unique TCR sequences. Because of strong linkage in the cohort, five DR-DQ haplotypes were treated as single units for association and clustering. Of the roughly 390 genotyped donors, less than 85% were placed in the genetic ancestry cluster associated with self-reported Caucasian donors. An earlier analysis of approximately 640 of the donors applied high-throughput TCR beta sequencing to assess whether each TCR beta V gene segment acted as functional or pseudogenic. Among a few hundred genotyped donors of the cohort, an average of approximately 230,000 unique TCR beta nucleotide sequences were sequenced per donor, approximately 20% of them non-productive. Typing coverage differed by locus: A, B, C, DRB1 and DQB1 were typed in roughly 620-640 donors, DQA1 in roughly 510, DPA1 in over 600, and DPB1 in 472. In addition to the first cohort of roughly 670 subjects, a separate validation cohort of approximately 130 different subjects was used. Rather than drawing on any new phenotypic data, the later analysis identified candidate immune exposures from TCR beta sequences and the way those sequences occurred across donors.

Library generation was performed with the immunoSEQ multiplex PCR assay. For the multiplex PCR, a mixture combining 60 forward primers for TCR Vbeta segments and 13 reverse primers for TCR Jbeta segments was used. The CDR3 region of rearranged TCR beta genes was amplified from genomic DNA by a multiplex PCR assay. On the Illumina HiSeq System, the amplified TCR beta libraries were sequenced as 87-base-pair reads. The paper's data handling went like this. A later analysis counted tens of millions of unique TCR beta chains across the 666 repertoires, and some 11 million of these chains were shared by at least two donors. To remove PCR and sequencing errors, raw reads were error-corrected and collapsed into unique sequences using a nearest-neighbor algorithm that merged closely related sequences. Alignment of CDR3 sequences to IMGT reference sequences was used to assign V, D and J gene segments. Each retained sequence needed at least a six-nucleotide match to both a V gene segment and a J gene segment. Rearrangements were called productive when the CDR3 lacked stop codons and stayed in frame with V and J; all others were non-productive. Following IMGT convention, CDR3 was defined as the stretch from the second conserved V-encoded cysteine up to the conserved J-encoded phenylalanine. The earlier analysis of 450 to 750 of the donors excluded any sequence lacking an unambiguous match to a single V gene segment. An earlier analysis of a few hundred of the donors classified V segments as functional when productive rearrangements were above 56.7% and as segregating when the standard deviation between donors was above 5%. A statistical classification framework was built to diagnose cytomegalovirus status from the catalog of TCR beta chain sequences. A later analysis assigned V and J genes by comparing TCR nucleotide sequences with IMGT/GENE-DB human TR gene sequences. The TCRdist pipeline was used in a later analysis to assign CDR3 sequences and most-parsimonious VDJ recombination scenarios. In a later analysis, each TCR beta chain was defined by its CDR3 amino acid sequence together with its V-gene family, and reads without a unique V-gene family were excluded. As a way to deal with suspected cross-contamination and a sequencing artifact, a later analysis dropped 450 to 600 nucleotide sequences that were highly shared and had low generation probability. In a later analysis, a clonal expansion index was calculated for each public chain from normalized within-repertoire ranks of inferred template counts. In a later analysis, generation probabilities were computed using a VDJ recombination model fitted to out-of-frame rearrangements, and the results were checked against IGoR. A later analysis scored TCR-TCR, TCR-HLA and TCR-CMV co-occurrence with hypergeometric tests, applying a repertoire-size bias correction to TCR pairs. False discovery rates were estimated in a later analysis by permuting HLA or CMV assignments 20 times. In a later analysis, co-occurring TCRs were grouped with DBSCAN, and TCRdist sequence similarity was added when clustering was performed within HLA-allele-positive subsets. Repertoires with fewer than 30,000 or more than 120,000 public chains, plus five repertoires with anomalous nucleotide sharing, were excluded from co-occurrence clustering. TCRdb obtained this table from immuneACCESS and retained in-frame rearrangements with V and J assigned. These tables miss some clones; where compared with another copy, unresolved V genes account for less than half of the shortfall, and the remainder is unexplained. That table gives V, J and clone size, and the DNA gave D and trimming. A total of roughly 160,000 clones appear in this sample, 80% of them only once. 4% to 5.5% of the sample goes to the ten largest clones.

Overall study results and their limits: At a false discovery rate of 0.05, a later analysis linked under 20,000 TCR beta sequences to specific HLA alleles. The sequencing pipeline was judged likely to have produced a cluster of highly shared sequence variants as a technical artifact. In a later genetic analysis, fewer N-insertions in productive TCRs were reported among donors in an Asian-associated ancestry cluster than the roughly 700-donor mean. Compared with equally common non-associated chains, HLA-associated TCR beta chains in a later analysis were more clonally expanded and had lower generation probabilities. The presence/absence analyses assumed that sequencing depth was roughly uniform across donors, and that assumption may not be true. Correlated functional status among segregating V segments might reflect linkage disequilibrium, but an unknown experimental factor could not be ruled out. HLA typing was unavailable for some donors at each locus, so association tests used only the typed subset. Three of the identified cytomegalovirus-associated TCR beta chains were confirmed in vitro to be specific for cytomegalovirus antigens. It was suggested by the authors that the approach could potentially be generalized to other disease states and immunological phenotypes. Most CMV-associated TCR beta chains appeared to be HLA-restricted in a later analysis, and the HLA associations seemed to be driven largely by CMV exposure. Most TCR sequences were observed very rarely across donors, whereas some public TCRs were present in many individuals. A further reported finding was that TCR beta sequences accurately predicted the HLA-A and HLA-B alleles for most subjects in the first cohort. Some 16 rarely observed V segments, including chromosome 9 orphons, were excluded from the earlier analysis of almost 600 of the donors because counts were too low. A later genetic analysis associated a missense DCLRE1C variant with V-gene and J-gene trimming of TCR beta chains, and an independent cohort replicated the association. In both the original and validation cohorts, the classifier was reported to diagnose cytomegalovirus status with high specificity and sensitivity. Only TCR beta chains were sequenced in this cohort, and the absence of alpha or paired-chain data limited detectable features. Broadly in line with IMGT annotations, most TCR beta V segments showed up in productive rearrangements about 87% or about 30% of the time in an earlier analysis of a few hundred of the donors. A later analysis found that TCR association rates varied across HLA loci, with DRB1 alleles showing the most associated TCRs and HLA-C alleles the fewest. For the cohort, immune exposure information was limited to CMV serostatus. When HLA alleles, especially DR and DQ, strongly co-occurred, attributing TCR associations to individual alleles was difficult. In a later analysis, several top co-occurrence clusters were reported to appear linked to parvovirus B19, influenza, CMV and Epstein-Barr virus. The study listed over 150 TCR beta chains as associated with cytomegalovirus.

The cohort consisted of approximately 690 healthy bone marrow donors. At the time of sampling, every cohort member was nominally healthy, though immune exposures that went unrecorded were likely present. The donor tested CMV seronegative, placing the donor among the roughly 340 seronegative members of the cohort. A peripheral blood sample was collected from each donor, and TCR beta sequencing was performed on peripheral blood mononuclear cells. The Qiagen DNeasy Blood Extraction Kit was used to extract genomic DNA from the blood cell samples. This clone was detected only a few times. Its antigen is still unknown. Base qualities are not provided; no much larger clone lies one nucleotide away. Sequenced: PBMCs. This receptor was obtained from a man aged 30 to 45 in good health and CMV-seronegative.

The DNA reads TGTGCCAGCAGCGCCCAACGCCGGACTGAAGCTTTCTTT. Its coded protein is CASSAQRRTEAFF. This sequence uses TRBV7-3 and TRBJ1-1; the D gene remains uncertain. From cysteine to phenylalanine, the CDR3 is 13 amino acids long. Only the CDR3 DNA stays, 39 bases, in frame from base 1. V loses 5 bases, J loses 5 bases, and the germline ends lie 12 bases apart. The CDR1 and CDR2 encoded by the germline V gene are SGHTA and FQGTGA.